This TCR beta chain derives from a study of blood T cell repertoires in COVID-19 (dated by TCRdb to about 2020). Describing the broader study: Samples from collaborators originated in the United States, Italy and Spain and spanned both the acute and convalescent phases of COVID-19. The prospective study material was composed of cDNA or gDNA derived from T cells, B-cell-depleted T cells, or PBMCs. The dataset comprised deeply sampled blood TCRbeta repertoires from subjects exposed to, actively infected with, or recovered from COVID-19. The repertoires were made available in a free public database intended to serve as a resource for research on the immune response to SARS-CoV-2. The samples were drawn from the first 160 participants of the ongoing ImmuneRACE study and from 1,254 subjects provided by 6 global collaborators. A de-identified subject ID, COVID-19 status, age in years and sex were almost always included in the sample metadata. HLA class I and class II types, where available, came from metadata supplied by the sample provider rather than from assay-based typing.

The CDR3 measures 13 amino acids from cysteine to phenylalanine. Only the CDR3 DNA stays, 39 bases, in frame from base 1. Trimming takes 8 bases off V and 4 bases off J; junction bases not matched to a gene: 5. For CDR1 and CDR2, the germline V gene lists MNHEY and SVGAGI. The investigation overall reported the following: The quantity of clinical and demographic metadata differed by source and by participant and was supplied without curation.

The immunoSEQ Assay, a bias-controlled multiplex PCR, was used to amplify TCRbeta CDR3 regions from genomic DNA. Under the source paper's analysis protocol: Within the assay, amplification of reference gene primers was used to estimate how many nucleated cells each sample contained. To quantify the absolute abundance of each unique TCRbeta CDR3 rearrangement, sequence reads were collapsed and filtered. Productive Simpson clonality was computed per sample as the square root of Simpson's diversity index over productive rearrangements. As stored in TCRdb, this immuneACCESS dataset retains in-frame rearrangements with V and J assigned. A fraction of the clones does not appear; measured against another copy, unresolved V genes explain less than half of the discrepancy, and the remainder lacks a known reason. That table is the source of V, J and clone size, and D and trimming were worked out from the DNA. The table for this sample lists about 210,000 clones; around 82% of them were counted only once. The biggest ten clones account for less than 3% of the sample.

With respect to this clone: The target of this receptor is not known. The record has no base qualities; no much larger clone is one base away.

Whole blood was collected in K2EDTA tubes by collaborating institutions according to the institutions' own protocols. Collaborator samples were shipped for TCRbeta analysis as frozen whole blood, isolated PBMCs, or DNA extracted from either sample type. The chain is assembled from TRBV6-5 and TRBJ2-3; a stretch of 8 junction bases matches TRBD1. Specimen: peripheral blood. This receptor was identified in a man between 50 and 59 years old with active or convalescent COVID-19. The DNA is TGTGCCAGCCGAGACAGGGGCGCAGATACGCAGTATTTT. This encodes CASRDRGADTQYF.